The entry that follows covers one TCR beta chain sequence. Its antigen remains unidentified. Stated time point: new active TB diagnosis, blood taken before or within 7 days of starting treatment. Tuberculosis was confirmed by positive sputum smear and/or M. tuberculosis culture. Unsorted cryopreserved PBMC were sequenced, averaging around 100,000 T cells per clinical donor. This entry comes from a study of T cells in tuberculosis. Trimming cost V 7 bases and J 4 bases, with 23 bases left between them. Germline assignment: CDR1 LNHDA and CDR2 SQIVND (reference sequence). CDR3 length: 17 amino acids. TCRdb's table, derived via immunoSEQ multiplex PCR, lists solely in-frame clones and lacks some. The sample shows 22,000 or so clones, around 85% of them seen only once. General study points: Active tuberculosis alpha repertoires lay closer to GMM-specific TCRs than controls'.

This clonotype originated in an adult with tuberculosis. The sequencing here drew on PBMCs, taken at tuberculosis diagnosis. The gene calls are TRBV19 and TRBJ1-5; tentative D call: TRBD1 (6 bases). CDR3 nucleotide sequence: TGTGCCAGTACCCGACTGGGGGCCACAGGGACAAATCAGCCCCAGCATTTT. Translating gives CASTRLGATGTNQPQHF.